This T cell receptor beta chain was sequenced during a study of T cell repertoires in cytomegalovirus infection. Regarding the study as a whole: Within the response measured ex vivo, HLA-C-restricted CMV-specific TCR beta clonotypes were dominant.

Concerning this clonotype: The antigen is not known.

The germline gives CDR1 SNHLY, CDR2 FYNNEI. CDR3 length equals 15 residues. V was pared by 5 bases and J by 4 bases, with 7 bases of the junction left unmatched. From the reads, TCRdb called clonotypes with MiXCR, one entry per CDR3 protein. The sample consists of about 770,000 distinct CDR3 sequences, roughly 29% of them appearing once. The material was cultured CD8+ T cells from PBMCs, obtained from culture after CMV antigen stimulation. This sequence was found in a human donor in good health (CMV status not recorded). Some clones in this sample may be carry-over from other donors' samples. The rearrangement uses TRBV2 and TRBJ2-3; 9 nucleotides agree with TRBD2. The CDR3 reads CASSRRGGVADTQYF. The CDR3 DNA sequence: TGTGCCAGCAGTCGGCGGGGGGGCGTCGCAGATACGCAGTATTTT.